This T cell receptor (beta chain) emerged from a study of blood T cells in healthy people across ages. With a J-beta primer mix and a sample-barcoded 5' primer, a second PCR ran roughly 6 to 11 cycles. Through a template-switch adaptor with 12 random nucleotides, each cDNA molecule received a tag. TCRdb reprocessed the 5' RACE reads with MiXCR, giving one entry per CDR3 protein. The table has approximately 1,700,000 distinct CDR3 sequences, more than 35% seen once. Overall study findings and caveats: Per million T cells, TCR beta diversity dropped roughly linearly as age increased.

This clonotype appeared once. Antigen unknown. The source of this sequence is a human donor in good health. Material: blood.

The CDR3 is CASSFGHPAPNEQYF. Here the CDR3 DNA reads TGTGCCAGCAGTTTTGGCCACCCGGCCCCCAACGAGCAGTACTTC. This chain links TRBV12-3 or TRBV12-4 with TRBJ2-7; D gene unclear. The CDR3 runs 15 residues. Deletions cut 3 bases from V and 5 bases from J, with 17 bases between.